A single sample is the source of the 9 T cell receptor beta chains below, sequenced in a study of blood T cell repertoires in COVID-19 (TCRdb year 2020). Library method: the immunoSEQ multiplex PCR assay. The table comes from immuneACCESS by way of TCRdb, which keeps in-frame sequences with V and J called. Part of the clones is missing from these tables; in studies checked, under half for an unresolved V gene and the rest for unknown reasons. The sample profile shows some 150,000 clones; 80% to 90% of them were found once. The ten largest account for about 2.4% of the sample. Sequencing was done on a sample of peripheral blood. These receptors came from a woman in her sixties or seventies with acute or convalescent COVID-19.

This clone was counted a few times. This chain connects TRBV27 to TRBJ1-2; 11 bases align to TRBD1. The germline V gene encodes CDR1 MNHEY and CDR2 SMNVEV (reference sequence). With V trimmed by 6 bases and J by 11 bases, 8 bases remained unmatched. This CDR3 spans 13 amino acids. The CDR3 loop is CASRHRDRGIYTF. The CDR3 DNA is TGTGCCAGCAGACACCGGGACAGGGGGATTTACACCTTC.

The chain employs TRBV12-3 or TRBV12-4 and TRBJ1-2; the D is unclear. V dropped 6 bases and J dropped 4 bases, with 12 bases sitting between them. The CDR3 runs 13 residues. The CDR3 sequence: CASSYISLYGYTF. The CDR3 bases are TGTGCCAGCAGCTATATCTCCCTCTATGGCTACACCTTC.

A remark on this clone: An end of the junction differs from the germline gene, which may be a read error. V is TRBV3-1 (or the pseudogene TRBV3-2) and J is TRBJ1-2; D unclear. Germline CDR1 and CDR2: LGHDT and YNNKEL (reference sequence). The CDR3 runs 14 residues. The CDR3 DNA reads TGTGCCAGCAACCAAACCGGGTCTAACTATGGCTACACCTTC. Residues: CASNQTGSNYGYTF.

This chain uses TRBV11-3 with TRBJ2-1; 7 bases agree with TRBD2. Germline trimming cut 5 bases from V and 8 bases from J; bases unmatched to any gene: 12. Per the germline V gene, CDR1 is SGHNT and CDR2 is YENEEA. The CDR3 runs 15 residues. CDR3 DNA: TGTGCCAGCAGCCACGGGAGGTCGGGTCCCGATGAGCAGTTCTTC. Protein: CASSHGRSGPDEQFF.

The rearrangement uses TRBV24-1 and TRBJ2-1; 9 bases map to TRBD2. The length of the CDR3 is 17 residues. The J segment lost 0 bases and the V segment lost 7 bases, leaving 9 bases of the junction unmatched. Per the germline V gene, CDR1 is KGHDR and CDR2 is SFDVKD. The DNA for the CDR3 is TGTGCCACCAGCCACACGGCGGGGGGGTGCTCCTACAATGAGCAGTTCTTC. It specifies CATSHTAGGCSYNEQFF.

This sequence joins TRBV4-2 and TRBJ2-1, with D perhaps TRBD2 (6 bases). The CDR3 sequence is 17 residues long. V dropped 1 base and J dropped 9 bases, with 22 bases sitting between them. Germline CDR1 reads LGHNA; CDR2 reads YNFKEQ. This CDR3 reads CASSQATTSKQVGEQFF. In DNA, the CDR3 is TGTGCCAGCAGCCAAGCTACGACTAGTAAGCAGGTGGGTGAGCAGTTCTTC.

This chain links TRBV27 with TRBJ1-6; weak D call: TRBD1 (5 bases). The CDR3 consists of 17 residues. V gave up 5 bases and J gave up 0 bases, with 14 bases separating them. CDR1 and CDR2 (germline): MNHEY, SMNVEV (reference sequence). The CDR3 sequence is CASSGGQGLSYNSPLHF. CDR3 nucleotide sequence: TGTGCCAGCAGTGGTGGGCAGGGCCTCTCCTATAATTCACCCCTCCACTTT.

This clone was counted only a few times. V gene TRBV25-1 combines with J gene TRBJ2-7, with a weak D call TRBD1 (6 bases). Trimming shortened V by 5 bases and J by 2 bases, and 13 bases separated the two germline ends. This CDR3 contains 14 residues. Germline V lookup: CDR1 MGHDK, CDR2 SYGVNS. The CDR3 reads CASSTGTIPYEQYF. The CDR3 DNA reads as TGTGCCAGCAGTACCGGGACAATACCCTACGAGCAGTACTTC.

This rearrangement joins TRBV6-5 to TRBJ2-2; D may be TRBD1 (6 bases). Per the germline V gene, CDR1 is MNHEY and CDR2 is SVGAGI. The CDR3 consists of 14 residues. Trimming took off 6 bases at V and 4 bases at J, with 12 bases between the two ends. CDR3 in amino acids: CASRRQAGTGELFF. CDR3 nucleotide sequence: TGTGCCAGCAGGAGACAGGCGGGCACCGGGGAGCTGTTTTTT.